This is a list of T cell receptor beta chains from one sample in a study of blood T cells in healthy people across ages. MiXCR, applied by TCRdb to the 5' RACE reads, yields one record per CDR3 protein. The sample has 710,000 or so distinct CDR3 sequences; around a fifth are singletons. Sequencing used blood. The receptors shown here come from a man in his 70s in good health. CDR3s include the opening cysteine and the closing phenylalanine or tryptophan. The D gene is left open where the match is weak. Clone size, where shown, is once, few, many, or a class for clones that have expanded.

clone_size	j_call	v_call	d_call	cdr3_nt	cdr3_aa
NA	TRBJ2-3	TRBV20-1	TRBD2	TGCAGTGCTCTCAGCGGGAGTGGAGATACGCAGTATTTT	CSALSGSGDTQYF
NA	TRBJ2-5	TRBV19	TRBD1	TGTGCCAGTAGTCCCTTGAGAGGACAGGGCTCGGAGCAGTACTTC	CASSPLRGQGSEQYF
few	TRBJ2-3	TRBV21-1	NA	TGTGCCAGCAGCAGAGGGACTAGCGGGAGGACTAGCACAGATACGCAGTATTTT	CASSRGTSGRTSTDTQYF
few	TRBJ1-2	TRBV12-3/TRBV12-4	NA	TGTGCCAGCAGTCACCGGTTAGGGGATAACTATGGCTACACCTTC	CASSHRLGDNYGYTF
NA	TRBJ2-1	TRBV6-2/TRBV6-3	NA	TGTGCCAGTGTTGACCCGGGTCCCAACTACAATGAGCAGTTCTTC	CASVDPGPNYNEQFF
NA	TRBJ1-4	TRBV20-1	NA	TGCAGTGCTAGTGGGGGACTCCGTGAAAAACTGTTTTTT	CSASGGLREKLFF
NA	TRBJ2-3	TRBV28	NA	TGTGCCAGCAGTTCCCCTTCGGGGGAGGGCACAGATACGCAGTATTTT	CASSSPSGEGTDTQYF
NA	TRBJ2-7	TRBV20-1	TRBD2	TGCAGTGCTAGAGATCCCCCGCTAGCGGGGGGGCCAGGAACCTCCTACGAGCAGTACTTC	CSARDPPLAGGPGTSYEQYF
few	TRBJ2-3	TRBV18	NA	TGTGCCAGCTCACCACCGACGGCAGTTAGCACAGATACGCAGTATTTT	CASSPPTAVSTDTQYF
few	TRBJ2-5	TRBV7-2	NA	TGTGCCAGCAGCCCGGACTCACAAGGGAGAGAGACCCAGTACTTC	CASSPDSQGRETQYF
NA	TRBJ1-1	TRBV7-9	NA	TGTGCCAGCAGCATATTACAGGCGAACACTGAAGCTTTCTTT	CASSILQANTEAFF
NA	TRBJ1-1	TRBV6-1	NA	TGTGCCAGCAACCGACACCTTGAAGCTTTCTTT	CASNRHLEAFF
few	TRBJ2-1	TRBV5-1	TRBD2	TGCGCCAGCAGCTTGGCTAGCGGGATCCTTGGAAATGAGCAGTTCTTC	CASSLASGILGNEQFF
few	TRBJ2-7	TRBV27	TRBD2	TGTGCCAGCAGTGGACGGGGGGCCTACGAGCAGTACTTC	CASSGRGAYEQYF
few	TRBJ2-7	TRBV6-2/TRBV6-3	NA	TGTGCCAGCAGTAAAACAGACGAGCAGTACTTC	CASSKTDEQYF
NA	TRBJ1-5	TRBV12-3/TRBV12-4	TRBD1	TGTGCCAGCAGACACCGGGACAGGGCTGATCAGCCCCAGCATTTT	CASRHRDRADQPQHF
few	TRBJ2-6	TRBV5-1	NA	TGCGCCAGCAAACCTGAAGGTGTCGGTGGGGCCAACGTCCTGACTTTC	CASKPEGVGGANVLTF
few	TRBJ1-2	TRBV12-3/TRBV12-4	NA	TGTGCCAGCAGTTCATGGACAGTGAAGTATGGCTACACCTTC	CASSSWTVKYGYTF
NA	TRBJ2-3	TRBV6-6	NA	TGTGCCAGCACCGGGGTTCCGACAGATACGCAGTATTTT	CASTGVPTDTQYF
few	TRBJ1-5	TRBV21-1	NA	TGTGCCAGCAGCAAGACAGGCAATCAGCCCCAGCATTTT	CASSKTGNQPQHF
NA	TRBJ1-5	TRBV3-1	NA	TGTGCCAGCAGCCAAGCGGGCAGTCAGCCCCAGCATTTT	CASSQAGSQPQHF
NA	TRBJ2-4	TRBV5-6	NA	TGTGCCAGCAGCTTGCGGAAAAACATTCAGTACTTC	CASSLRKNIQYF
NA	TRBJ2-7	TRBV20-1	TRBD1	TGCAGTGCTATCGACAGGGTAGCCTTTATTTCCGAGCAGTACTTC	CSAIDRVAFISEQYF
few	TRBJ2-3	TRBV11-3	NA	TGTGCCAGCAGCAAAAGGGACTCGGTAGATACGCAGTATTTT	CASSKRDSVDTQYF